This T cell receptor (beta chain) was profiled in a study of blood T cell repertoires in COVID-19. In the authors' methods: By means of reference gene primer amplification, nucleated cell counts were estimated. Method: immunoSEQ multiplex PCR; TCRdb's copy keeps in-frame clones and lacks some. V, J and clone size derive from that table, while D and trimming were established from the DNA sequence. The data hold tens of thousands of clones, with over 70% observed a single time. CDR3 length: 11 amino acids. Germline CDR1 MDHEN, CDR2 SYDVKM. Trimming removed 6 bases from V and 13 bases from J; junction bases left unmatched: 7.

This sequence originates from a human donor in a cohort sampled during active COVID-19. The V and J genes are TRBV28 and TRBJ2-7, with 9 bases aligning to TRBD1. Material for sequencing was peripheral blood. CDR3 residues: CASRGGTGFYF. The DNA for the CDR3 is TGTGCCAGCAGGGGCGGGACAGGGTTTTACTTC.